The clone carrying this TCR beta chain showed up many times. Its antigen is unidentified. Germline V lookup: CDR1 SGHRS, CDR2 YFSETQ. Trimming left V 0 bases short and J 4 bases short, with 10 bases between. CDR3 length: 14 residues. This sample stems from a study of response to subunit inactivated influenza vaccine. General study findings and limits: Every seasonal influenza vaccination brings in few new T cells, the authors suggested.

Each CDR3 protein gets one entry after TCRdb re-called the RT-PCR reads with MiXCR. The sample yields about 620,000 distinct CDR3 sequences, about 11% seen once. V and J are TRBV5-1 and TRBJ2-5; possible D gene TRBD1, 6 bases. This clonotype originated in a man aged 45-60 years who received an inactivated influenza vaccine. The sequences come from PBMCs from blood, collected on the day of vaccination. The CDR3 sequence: CASSLVGQSETQYF. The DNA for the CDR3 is TGCGCCAGCAGCTTGGTAGGACAGTCAGAGACCCAGTACTTC.